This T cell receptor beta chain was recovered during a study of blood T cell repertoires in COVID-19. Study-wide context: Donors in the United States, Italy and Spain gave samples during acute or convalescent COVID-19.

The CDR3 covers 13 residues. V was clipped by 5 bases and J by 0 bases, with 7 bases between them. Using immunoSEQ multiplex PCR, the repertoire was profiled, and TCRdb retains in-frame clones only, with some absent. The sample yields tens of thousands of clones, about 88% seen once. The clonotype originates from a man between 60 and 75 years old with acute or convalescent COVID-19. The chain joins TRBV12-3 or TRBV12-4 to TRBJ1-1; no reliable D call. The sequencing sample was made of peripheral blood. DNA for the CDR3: TGTGCCAGCAGTGTCAAGCTGAACACTGAAGCTTTCTTT. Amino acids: CASSVKLNTEAFF.